The entry that follows covers one T cell receptor (beta chain) sequence. The data belong to a study of human thymus T cells. The study used thymus tissue resected during corrective heart surgery. The germline V and J ends were trimmed by 5 bases and 3 bases, with 11 bases remaining between them. CDR1 is LGHNA and CDR2 is YNFKEQ in the germline V gene. This CDR3 spans 14 amino acids. Sequencing was performed with immunoSEQ multiplex PCR; in TCRdb, only in-frame clones are kept and a portion is missing. The sample has some 130,000 clones, about 95% seen once. Sequencing was carried out using thymus tissue. The source of this sequence is a boy younger than two with a congenital heart defect but otherwise immunologically healthy. The chain recombines TRBV4-2 with TRBJ1-5, with D hard to call. The CDR3 DNA reads as TGTGCCAGCAGCGTGGGGTATTCCAATCAGCCCCAGCATTTT. Amino acid sequence: CASSVGYSNQPQHF.